This T cell receptor (beta chain) was identified during a study of read filtering for tumor transcriptome and immune sequencing. For the study at large: Roughly 8 patients were R-ISS I, some 16 were R-ISS II, 6 or 7 were R-ISS III.

This clonotype turned up a few times. Its antigen is not identified. It may be a read error: a sequence one base away is much more abundant. The final CDR3 position lacks the conserved phenylalanine or tryptophan, pointing to a likely read error. It is unclear where the CDR3 begins or ends on the DNA, so no DNA is shown, and the CDR3 is as TCRdb lists it. General study points: Even smaller IR-seq throughput identified most shared clonotypes.

This library used approximately 390 ng RNA and molecular barcoded adaptors spanning alpha/delta and beta/gamma chains. TCRdb reprocessed the reads with MiXCR, giving one entry per CDR3 protein. The sample contains some 22,000 distinct CDR3 sequences, roughly an eighth of which appear only once. Every patient had bone marrow sampled while the disease was active. The CDR3 has 20 residues if both end residues are counted. Material: a population of CD138-negative cells sorted from bone marrow. V and J are TRBV1 and TRBJ2-6; the D segment call TRBD2 is taken from the table without a DNA check. TRBV1 is described as a pseudogene. The TCR originated in a donor at least 40 years old with multiple myeloma. The CDR3 here is CTSSHPSGRERHSGANVLTS.